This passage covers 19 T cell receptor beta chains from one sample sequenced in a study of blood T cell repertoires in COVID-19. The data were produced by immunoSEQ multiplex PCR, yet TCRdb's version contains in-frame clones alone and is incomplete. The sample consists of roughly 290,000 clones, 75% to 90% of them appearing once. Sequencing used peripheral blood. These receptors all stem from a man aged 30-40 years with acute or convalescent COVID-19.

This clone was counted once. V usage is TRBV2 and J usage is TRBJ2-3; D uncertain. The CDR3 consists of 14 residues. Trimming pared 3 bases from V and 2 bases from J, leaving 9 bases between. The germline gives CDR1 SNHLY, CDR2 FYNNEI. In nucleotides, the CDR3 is TGTGCCAGCAGTGAGCGGATTGTCACAGATACGCAGTATTTT. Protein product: CASSERIVTDTQYF.

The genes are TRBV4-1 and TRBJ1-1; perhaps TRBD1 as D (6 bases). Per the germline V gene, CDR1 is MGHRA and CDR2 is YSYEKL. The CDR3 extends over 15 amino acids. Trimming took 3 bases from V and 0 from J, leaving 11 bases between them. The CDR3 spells CASSQNRALNTEAFF. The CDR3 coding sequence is TGCGCCAGCAGCCAGAACAGGGCCTTGAACACTGAAGCTTTCTTT.

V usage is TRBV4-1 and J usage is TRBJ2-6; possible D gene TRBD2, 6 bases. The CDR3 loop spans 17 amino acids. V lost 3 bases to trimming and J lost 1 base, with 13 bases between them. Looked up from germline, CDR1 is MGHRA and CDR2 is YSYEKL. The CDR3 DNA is TGCGCCAGCAGCCACGGGACGGGGGTGTCTGGGGCCAACGTCCTGACTTTC. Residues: CASSHGTGVSGANVLTF.

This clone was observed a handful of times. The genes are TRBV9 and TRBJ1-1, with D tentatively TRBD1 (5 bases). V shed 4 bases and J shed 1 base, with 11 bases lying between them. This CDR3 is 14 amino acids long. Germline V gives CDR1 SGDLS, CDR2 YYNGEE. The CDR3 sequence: CASSTGHTNTEAFF. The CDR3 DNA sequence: TGTGCCAGCAGCACCGGACATACGAACACTGAAGCTTTCTTT.

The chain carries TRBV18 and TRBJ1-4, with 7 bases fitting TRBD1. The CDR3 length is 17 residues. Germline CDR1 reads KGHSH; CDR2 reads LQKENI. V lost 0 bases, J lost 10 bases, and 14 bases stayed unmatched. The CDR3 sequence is CASSPPGRGASTGKLFF. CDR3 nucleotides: TGTGCCAGCTCACCACCGGGCAGGGGGGCGTCCACAGGAAAACTGTTTTTT.

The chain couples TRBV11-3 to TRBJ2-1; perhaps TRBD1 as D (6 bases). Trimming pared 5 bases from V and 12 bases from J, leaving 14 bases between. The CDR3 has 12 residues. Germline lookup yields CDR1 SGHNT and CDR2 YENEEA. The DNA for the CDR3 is TGTGCCAGCAGCGGGCCCCTGACAGGGCAGTTCTTC. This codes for CASSGPLTGQFF.

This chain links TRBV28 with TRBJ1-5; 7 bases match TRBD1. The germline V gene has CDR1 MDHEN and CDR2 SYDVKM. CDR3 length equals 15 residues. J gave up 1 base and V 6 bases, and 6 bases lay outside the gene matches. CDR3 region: CASRIQGRSNQPQHF. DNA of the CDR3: TGTGCCAGCAGAATACAGGGGAGGAGCAATCAGCCCCAGCATTTT.

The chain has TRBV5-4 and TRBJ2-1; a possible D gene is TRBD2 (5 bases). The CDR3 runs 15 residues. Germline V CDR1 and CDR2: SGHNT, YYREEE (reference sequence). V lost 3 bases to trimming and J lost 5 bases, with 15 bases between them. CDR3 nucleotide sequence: TGTGCCAGCAGCTCGAGCGGCCCGGGGAACAATGAGCAGTTCTTC. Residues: CASSSSGPGNNEQFF.

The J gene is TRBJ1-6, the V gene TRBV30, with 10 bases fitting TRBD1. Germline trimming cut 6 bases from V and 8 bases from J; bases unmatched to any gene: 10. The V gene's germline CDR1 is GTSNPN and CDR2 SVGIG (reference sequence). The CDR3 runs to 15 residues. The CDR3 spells CACNQPGTGDSPLHF. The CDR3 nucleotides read TGTGCCTGCAATCAGCCCGGGACAGGGGATTCACCCCTCCACTTT.

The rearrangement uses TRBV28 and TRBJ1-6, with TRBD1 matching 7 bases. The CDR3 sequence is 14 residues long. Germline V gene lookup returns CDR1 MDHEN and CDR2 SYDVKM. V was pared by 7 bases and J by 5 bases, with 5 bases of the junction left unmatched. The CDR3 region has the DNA TGTGCCAGCACCGCACAGGGGAATAATTCACCCCTCCACTTT. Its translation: CASTAQGNNSPLHF. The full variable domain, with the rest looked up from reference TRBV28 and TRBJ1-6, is DVKVTQSSRYLVKRTGEKVFLECVQDMDHENMFWYRQDPGLGLRLIYFSYDVKMKEKGDIPEGYSVSREKKERFSLILESASTNQTSMYLCASTAQGNNSPLHFGNGTRLTVT.

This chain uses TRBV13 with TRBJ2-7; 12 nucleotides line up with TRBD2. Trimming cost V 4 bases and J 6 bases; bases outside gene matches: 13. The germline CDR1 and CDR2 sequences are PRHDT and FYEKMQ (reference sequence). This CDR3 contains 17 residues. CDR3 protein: CASSSIKASGGAVEQYF. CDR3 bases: TGTGCCAGCAGCTCAATAAAAGCTAGCGGGGGGGCGGTCGAGCAGTACTTC.

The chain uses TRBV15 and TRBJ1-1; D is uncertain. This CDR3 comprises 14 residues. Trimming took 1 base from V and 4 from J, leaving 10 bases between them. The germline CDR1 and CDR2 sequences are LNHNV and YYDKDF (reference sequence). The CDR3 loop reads CATSRVLGSTEAFF. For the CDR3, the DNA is TGTGCCACCAGCAGAGTCTTGGGCTCCACTGAAGCTTTCTTT.

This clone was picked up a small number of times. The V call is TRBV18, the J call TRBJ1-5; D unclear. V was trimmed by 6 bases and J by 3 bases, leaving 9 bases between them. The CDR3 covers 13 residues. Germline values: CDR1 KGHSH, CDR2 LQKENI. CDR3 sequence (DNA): TGTGCCAGCTCCCTGCGGGCCAATCAGCCCCAGCATTTT. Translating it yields CASSLRANQPQHF.

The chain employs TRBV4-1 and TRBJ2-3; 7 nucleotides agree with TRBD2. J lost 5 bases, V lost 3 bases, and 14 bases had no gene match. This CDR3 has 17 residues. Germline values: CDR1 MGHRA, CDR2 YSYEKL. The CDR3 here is CASSHGSGTKIVDTQYF. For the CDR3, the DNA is TGCGCCAGCAGCCATGGAAGCGGGACCAAAATTGTAGATACGCAGTATTTT.

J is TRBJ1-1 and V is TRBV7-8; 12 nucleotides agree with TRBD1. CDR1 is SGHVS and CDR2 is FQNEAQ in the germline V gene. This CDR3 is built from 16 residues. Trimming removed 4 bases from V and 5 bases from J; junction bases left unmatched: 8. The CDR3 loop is CASSSGTGGGFTEAFF. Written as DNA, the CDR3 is TGTGCCAGCAGCTCCGGGACAGGGGGCGGTTTTACTGAAGCTTTCTTT. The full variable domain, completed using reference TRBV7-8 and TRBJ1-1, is GAGVSQSPRYKVAKRGQDVALRCDPISGHVSLFWYQQALGQGPEFLTYFQNEAQLDKSGLPSDRFFAERPEGSVSTLKIQRTQQEDSAVYLCASSSGTGGGFTEAFFGQGTRLTVV.

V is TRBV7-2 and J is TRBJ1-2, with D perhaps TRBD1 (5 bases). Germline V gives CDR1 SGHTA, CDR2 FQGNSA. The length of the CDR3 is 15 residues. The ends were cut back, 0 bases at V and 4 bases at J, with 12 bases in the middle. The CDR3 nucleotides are TGTGCCAGCAGCTTAGCGCGGAAAGGGGCCTATGGCTACACCTTC. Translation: CASSLARKGAYGYTF.

The CDR3 spells CAWRKSGGGPTYEQYF. The CDR3 DNA follows: TGTGCCTGGAGAAAATCAGGCGGGGGGCCAACCTACGAGCAGTACTTC. V gene TRBV30 combines with J gene TRBJ2-7, with 8 bases fitting TRBD2. V was pared by 3 bases and J by 2 bases, with 12 bases of the junction left unmatched. The CDR3 is 16 residues long. CDR1 and CDR2 from the germline V gene are GTSNPN and SVGIG (reference sequence).

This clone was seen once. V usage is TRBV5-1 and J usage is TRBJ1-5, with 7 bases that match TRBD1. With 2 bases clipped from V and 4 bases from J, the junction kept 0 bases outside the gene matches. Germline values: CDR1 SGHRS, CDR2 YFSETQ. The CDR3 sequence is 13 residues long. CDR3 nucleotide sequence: TGCGCCAGCAGCTTACAGGGGAATCAGCCCCAGCATTTT. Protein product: CASSLQGNQPQHF.

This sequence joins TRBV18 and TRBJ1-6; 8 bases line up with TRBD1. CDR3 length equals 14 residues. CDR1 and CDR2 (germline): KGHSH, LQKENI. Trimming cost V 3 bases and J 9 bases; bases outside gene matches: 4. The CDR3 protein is CASSPTGTGSPLHF. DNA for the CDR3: TGTGCCAGCTCACCGACAGGGACAGGTTCACCCCTCCACTTT.